This TCR beta chain is drawn from a study of beta chain features in type 1 diabetes. Study-wide background: Healthy donors and patients showed comparable age, gender and cell yields. Study-level findings and limits: Shorter TCRB CDR3s, moderately but significantly so, were found in Type 1 diabetes patients in all four CD4+ subsets.

TCRB transcripts that were expressed got sequenced, as all of the isolated RNA had been reverse transcribed. Reads from naive, central memory and regulatory T cell samples averaged around 3.7 million. Profiling relied on immunoSEQ multiplex PCR, and the TCRdb table lists in-frame clones only, not all of them. The repertoire consists of some 150,000 clones, with roughly 53% occurring once and the leading ten covering under 0.45%. Germline V gene lookup returns CDR1 SGHNT and CDR2 YYREEE (reference sequence). The germline V and J ends were trimmed by 4 bases and 5 bases, with 10 bases remaining between them. This CDR3 region has 14 residues. On this clone: Its specificity is not known.

This sequence originates from a man aged 18 to 30 in good health. The sample taken for sequencing was Tregs from blood. The chain uses TRBV5-4 and TRBJ1-6; a possible D gene is TRBD1 (6 bases). The CDR3 is CASSDNRDNSPLHF. In DNA form, the CDR3 reads TGTGCCAGCAGCGACAACAGGGATAATTCACCCCTCCACTTT.